Listed below are T cell receptor beta chains from one sample, sequenced in a study of response to subunit inactivated influenza vaccine. In TCRdb, the RT-PCR reads were re-called with MiXCR into one record per CDR3 protein. This table has roughly 630,000 distinct CDR3 sequences, less than 15% appearing once. The specimen was PBMCs from blood, collected 14 to 15 days before vaccination. Receptor source: a man aged 45-65 years who received an inactivated influenza vaccine. Both conserved end residues are part of each CDR3.

CDR3,V,J
CASRQETSTDTQYF,TRBV5-1,TRBJ2-3
CASSLYSGTSYYGYTF,TRBV6-1,TRBJ1-2
CASSQETGGANTEAFF,TRBV4-2,TRBJ1-1
CASSPGQRFTDTQYF,TRBV18,TRBJ2-3
CASGPNTDTQYF,TRBV5-1,TRBJ2-3
CASSQLENTEAFF,TRBV27,TRBJ1-1
CSSQGVYGYTF,TRBV29-1,TRBJ1-2
CASSHRGNLLHYEQYF,TRBV3-1,TRBJ2-7
CASNEEAPYNEQFF,TRBV5-1,TRBJ2-1
CSARYLAGNDADTQYF,TRBV20-1,TRBJ2-3
CSAWTSLRDEQYF,TRBV20-1,TRBJ2-7
CSARDLKNTEAFF,TRBV20-1,TRBJ1-1
CASSHSRGRRGTGELFF,TRBV19,TRBJ2-2
CASSLATPQQFF,TRBV7-9,TRBJ2-1
CASSLQGRHGYTF,TRBV27,TRBJ1-2
CATSVGRNTEAFF,TRBV5-1,TRBJ1-1
CSARGGEQFF,TRBV20-1,TRBJ2-1
CASSPTTGGTQGYTF,TRBV12-3/TRBV12-4,TRBJ1-2
CSVASPYYEQYF,TRBV29-1,TRBJ2-7
CASSYLQASGRADTQYF,TRBV6-2/TRBV6-3,TRBJ2-3
CASSHGGGKGNQPQHF,TRBV6-2/TRBV6-3,TRBJ1-5
CASSPERTQYF,TRBV7-2,TRBJ2-3
CASSFGGWNEQFF,TRBV5-1,TRBJ2-1
CASSLWGSGRASTGELFF,TRBV28,TRBJ2-2
CATRSYNEQFF,TRBV15,TRBJ2-1
CSVNRDRFLKFF,TRBV29-1,TRBJ2-1
CATSRAGGTYEQYF,TRBV15,TRBJ2-7
CANSFGTIYNEQFF,TRBV12-3/TRBV12-4,TRBJ2-1
CASSFNRGLGEQYF,TRBV6-5,TRBJ2-7
CASSSGQPGNTIYF,TRBV7-2,TRBJ1-3
CASSRLGSGEQYF,TRBV12-3/TRBV12-4,TRBJ2-7
CASSTTGSGELFF,TRBV28,TRBJ2-2
CASSLEGGSSYEQYF,TRBV7-2,TRBJ2-7
CASSPGGRGIDQPQHF,TRBV9,TRBJ1-5
CASSMRTGGGGSYEQYF,TRBV3-1,TRBJ2-7
CASSLGENEKLFF,TRBV7-2,TRBJ1-4
CASSYQPGQGAAEAFF,TRBV11-3,TRBJ1-1